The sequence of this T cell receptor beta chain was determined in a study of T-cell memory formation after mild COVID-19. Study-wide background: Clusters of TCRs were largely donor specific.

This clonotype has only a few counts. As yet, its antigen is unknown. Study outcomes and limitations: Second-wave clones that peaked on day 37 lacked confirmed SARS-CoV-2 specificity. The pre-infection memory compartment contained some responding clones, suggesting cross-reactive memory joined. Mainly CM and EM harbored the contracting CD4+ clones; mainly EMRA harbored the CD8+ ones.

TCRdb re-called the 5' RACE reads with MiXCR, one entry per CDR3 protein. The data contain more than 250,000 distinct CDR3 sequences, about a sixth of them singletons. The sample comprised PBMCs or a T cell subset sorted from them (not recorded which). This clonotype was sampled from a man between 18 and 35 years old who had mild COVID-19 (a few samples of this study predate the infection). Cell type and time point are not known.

The CDR3 loop is CAWSRILNTEAFF. CDR3 bases: TGTGCCTGGAGTAGGATACTGAACACTGAAGCTTTCTTT. The rearrangement joins TRBV30 to TRBJ1-1; no firm D call. From germline, CDR1 is GTSNPN and CDR2 SVGIG (reference sequence). This CDR3 is 13 amino acids long. Trimming pared 2 bases from V and 0 bases from J, leaving 7 bases between.